The T cell receptor beta chain described here comes from a study of CD8 T cells in Susac syndrome. An input of about 0.45 to 1 ug of RNA was subjected to reverse transcription using random hexamers. TCRdb independently ran MiXCR on the immunoSEQ multiplex PCR reads; one entry per CDR3 protein. This sample has around 150,000 distinct CDR3 sequences, with roughly 95% found just once. CDR3 length equals 15 residues. Trimming removed 7 bases from V and 3 bases from J, with 16 bases in between. Germline V CDR1 and CDR2: MNHNS, SASEGT. Sequenced material: CD4+ T cells from PBMCs. The rearrangement joins TRBV6-1 to TRBJ2-1, with D maybe TRBD2 (6 bases). The TCR originated in a human donor in good health. As DNA, the CDR3 is TGTGCCAGCATCCCGCGACGGGGGTACTACAATGAGCAGTTCTTC. Translated: CASIPRRGYYNEQFF.